This TCR beta chain is from a study of blood T cells in healthy people across ages. Through a sample-barcoded 5' primer and a J-beta primer mix, a second PCR was run for roughly 6 to 12 cycles. MiXCR, applied by TCRdb to the 5' RACE reads, yields one record per CDR3 protein. The sample lists roughly 560,000 distinct CDR3 sequences; less than 25% were seen once. This same sample was also part of a study on T cells of mothers and their children.

The sequence was collected from a boy between 10 and 17 years old in good health. Specimen: blood.

CDR3 DNA: TGTGCCAGCAGGCCCTATCCCAGCGGGGGCCCCACAGATACGCAGTATTTT. Residues: CASRPYPSGGPTDTQYF. The genes are TRBV28 and TRBJ2-3; 8 bases agree with TRBD2. The V gene's germline CDR1 is MDHEN and CDR2 SYDVKM. J lost 2 bases, V lost 6 bases, and 13 bases had no gene match. The CDR3 consists of 17 residues.